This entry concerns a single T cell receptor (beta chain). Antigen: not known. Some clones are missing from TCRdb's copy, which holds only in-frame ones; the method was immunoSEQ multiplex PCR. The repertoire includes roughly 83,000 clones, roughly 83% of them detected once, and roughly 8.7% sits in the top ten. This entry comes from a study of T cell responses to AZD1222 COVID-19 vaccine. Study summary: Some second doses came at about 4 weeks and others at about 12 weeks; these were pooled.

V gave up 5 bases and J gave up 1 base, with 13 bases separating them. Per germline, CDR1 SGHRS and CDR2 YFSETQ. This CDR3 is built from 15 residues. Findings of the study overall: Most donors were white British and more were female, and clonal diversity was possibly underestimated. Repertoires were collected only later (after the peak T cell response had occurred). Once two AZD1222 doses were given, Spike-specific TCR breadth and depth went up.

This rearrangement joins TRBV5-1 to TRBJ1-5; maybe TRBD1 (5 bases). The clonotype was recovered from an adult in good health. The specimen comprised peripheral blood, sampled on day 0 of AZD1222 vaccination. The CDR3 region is CASSLSGLSNQPQHF. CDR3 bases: TGCGCCAGCAGTTTGTCAGGGCTAAGCAATCAGCCCCAGCATTTT.